A single T cell receptor (beta chain) is shown here with its context. The data stem from a study of blood T cell repertoires in COVID-19. Study at large: From the United States, Italy and Spain came samples of acute and convalescent COVID-19. The cDNA or gDNA used as material had been derived from T cells, B-cell-depleted T cells, or PBMCs.

Original processing methods: Estimates of nucleated cell counts were drawn from the amplification of reference gene primers. Using immunoSEQ multiplex PCR, the repertoire was profiled, and TCRdb retains in-frame clones only, with some absent. The DNA gave D and trimming, while V, J and clone size come from that table. The sample has more than 200,000 clones, 84% seen once. The V end lost 4 bases, the J end lost 6 bases, and 16 bases lay between the germline ends. The CDR3 runs 15 residues. The germline V gene has CDR1 SNHLY and CDR2 FYNNEI. Specimen: peripheral blood. This chain joins TRBV2 and TRBJ1-5; maybe TRBD1 (5 bases). The TCR originated in a man aged 55 to 69 with acute or convalescent COVID-19. The CDR3 coding sequence is TGTGCCAGCAGTGTAGGGGCGGAGCCCGGTCAGCCCCAGCATTTT. Translating gives CASSVGAEPGQPQHF.